The sequence of this TCR beta chain was determined in a study of T cell responses to AZD1222 COVID-19 vaccine. The protocol was immunoSEQ multiplex PCR, while the TCRdb copy is restricted to in-frame clones and leaves out a portion. There are tens of thousands of clones in the sample; 85% to 90% occur only once, and 5.5% to 8% lies in the top ten. About this clone: Its matching antigen is unknown.

The CDR3 covers 14 residues. Looked up from germline, CDR1 is SQVTM and CDR2 is ANQGSEA. Trimming cost V 6 bases and J 1 base; bases outside gene matches: 5. General study results and limits: Spike-specific TCR breadth and depth both grew after two AZD1222 doses. Reportedly, nearly half of unique spike TCRs recognized epitopes outside B.1.351/B.1.1.7 mutations. Repertoires in all cases were sampled only once the peak T cell response had passed. In a largely white British group with more females than males, clonal diversity was possibly underestimated.

Specimen: peripheral blood, collected on day 0 of AZD1222 vaccination. The chain links TRBV29-1 to TRBJ2-2, with 7 bases fitting TRBD1. The receptor comes from an adult in good health. The CDR3 protein is CSVWTGENTGELFF. The CDR3 coding sequence is TGCAGCGTCTGGACAGGAGAGAACACCGGGGAGCTGTTTTTT.